Below, one T cell receptor beta chain is given with its context. A single count supports this clone. This receptor's antigen is unknown. Per-base qualities were not stored, and no clone one base away is much larger. These data are taken from a study of blood T cell repertoires in COVID-19 (dated by TCRdb to the early 2020s). Regarding the study in general: The collaborator samples originated in the United States, Italy and Spain and spanned the acute and convalescent phases of COVID-19. Samples were obtained from the ongoing ImmuneRACE study (first 160 participants) and from about 1,300 subjects provided by 6 global collaborators. The repertoires were made available in a free public database intended to serve as a resource for research on the immune response to SARS-CoV-2. The dataset comprised deeply sampled blood TCRbeta repertoires from subjects exposed to, actively infected with, or recovered from COVID-19. The prospective study material was composed of cDNA or gDNA derived from T cells, B-cell-depleted T cells, or PBMCs. Sample metadata almost always included a de-identified subject ID, COVID-19 status, age in years and sex. Where HLA class I and class II types were available, the types were taken from metadata supplied by the sample provider, not from assay-based typing.

Each collaborating institution followed its own protocols to collect whole blood in K2EDTA tubes. For TCRbeta analysis, collaborators shipped samples as frozen whole blood, isolated PBMCs, or DNA extracted from either of those sample types. Here is what the overall study found, with its caveats: The quantity of clinical and demographic metadata differed by source and by participant and was supplied without curation.

The immunoSEQ Assay, a bias-controlled multiplex PCR, was used to amplify TCRbeta CDR3 regions from genomic DNA. The authors processed their data as follows. Within the assay, amplification of reference gene primers was used to estimate how many nucleated cells each sample contained. Sequence reads were collapsed and filtered to measure the absolute abundance of every unique TCRbeta CDR3 rearrangement. For each sample, productive Simpson clonality was calculated as the square root of Simpson's diversity index across productive rearrangements. In TCRdb, the immuneACCESS table is reduced to in-frame sequences with V and J assigned. These tables do not hold every clone; where another copy was compared, an unresolved V gene accounts for under half, and the others remain unexplained. Clone size and V and J calls were adopted from that table, with D and trimming inferred from the DNA. The sample includes about 110,000 clones, with approximately 82% observed a single time. The ten largest clones take up roughly 4.1% of the sample.

The CDR3 runs 11 amino acids, cysteine and phenylalanine included. Only the CDR3 part of the read is kept: 33 bases, read in frame from the first base. V lost 5 bases and J lost 8 bases; the stretch between them is 12 bases long. CDR1 is given as DFQATT and CDR2 as SNEGSKA, both from the germline V gene (reference sequence). Sequenced sample: peripheral blood. The sequence is built from TRBV20-1 and TRBJ1-1, with a weak D call of TRBD1 (5 bases match). The origin of this receptor is a woman in her 70s with acute or convalescent COVID-19. CDR3 loop: CSARDSVEAFF. The nucleotide sequence is TGCAGTGCTCGGGACTCCGTAGAAGCTTTCTTT.